Below are 15 T cell receptor beta chains sequenced from a single sample in a study of Ad26.COV2.S vaccination and SARS-CoV-2 variants. As to treatment: approximately 18 received Ad26.COV2.S at low or high dose, single or two shots; several received placebo; per-sample allocation not given. It was on day 63 after the first vaccine or placebo injection that samples were taken. Libraries were prepared by immunoSEQ multiplex PCR; TCRdb keeps only in-frame clonotypes and omits some of them. Of some 340,000 clones listed, around 83% are singletons. Specimen: peripheral blood, collected in a trial of Ad26.COV2.S vaccine versus placebo. These receptors were obtained from a person aged 18-65 years who received the Ad26.COV2.S COVID-19 vaccine or a placebo.

This clone was observed a single time. The chain couples TRBV5-6 to TRBJ1-2; possible D gene TRBD1, 6 bases. CDR1 and CDR2 (germline): SGHDT, YYEEEE. The CDR3 runs to 14 residues. Trimming cost V 5 bases and J 6 bases, with 17 bases left between them. CDR3 residues: CASSTDFRGNGYTF. The CDR3 DNA reads TGTGCCAGCAGTACGGACTTTAGGGGGAATGGCTACACCTTC.

This chain connects TRBV9 to TRBJ2-2; D gene ambiguous. The V end was cut by 4 bases, the J end by 3 bases, with 10 bases between. CDR1 and CDR2 (germline): SGDLS, YYNGEE. This CDR3 region has 14 residues. In DNA, the CDR3 is TGTGCCAGCAGCTTGACTTTGGACACCGGGGAGCTGTTTTTT. This codes for CASSLTLDTGELFF.

This clone was observed a single time. The chain combines TRBV6-2 or TRBV6-3 with TRBJ1-2, with a tentative D call TRBD1 (5 bases). Germline CDR1 and CDR2: MNHEY and SVGEGT. The CDR3 runs 12 residues. The V end lost 1 base, the J end lost 7 bases, and 7 bases lay between the germline ends. CDR3 sequence: CASSYWGRGYTF. CDR3 sequence (DNA): TGTGCCAGCAGTTACTGGGGCCGTGGCTACACCTTC.

The chain couples TRBV7-2 to TRBJ2-1, with 8 bases aligning to TRBD1. CDR3 length: 15 residues. Trimming removed 2 bases from V and 4 bases from J; junction bases left unmatched: 4. The germline V gene encodes CDR1 SGHTA and CDR2 FQGNSA. The CDR3 DNA sequence: TGTGCCAGCAGCTTAATGCAGGGGGCTTACAATGAGCAGTTCTTC. Amino acids: CASSLMQGAYNEQFF.

This clone was observed a single time. The genes are TRBV7-2 and TRBJ2-3, with D possibly being TRBD1 (6 bases). The CDR3 has 14 residues. Germline-derived CDR1 and CDR2 are SGHTA and FQGNSA. V gave up 4 bases and J gave up 4 bases, with 12 bases separating them. The CDR3 spells CASSSSWGPDTQYF. DNA of the CDR3: TGTGCCAGCAGCTCGAGTTGGGGGCCAGATACGCAGTATTTT.

The chain uses TRBV5-6 and TRBJ2-7, with 7 bases fitting TRBD1. The junction had 11 bases not matched to a gene; V was cut back by 4 bases and J by 4 bases. Germline lookup yields CDR1 SGHDT and CDR2 YYEEEE. The CDR3 extends over 15 amino acids. The DNA for the CDR3 is TGTGCCAGCAGCCAAACAGGGGACGGATATTACGAGCAGTACTTC. Protein sequence: CASSQTGDGYYEQYF.

As concerns this clone: A junction end diverges from the germline sequence, so it may reflect a read error. The chain recombines TRBV19 with TRBJ1-1, with 7 bases aligning to TRBD1. Germline CDR1 is LNHDA and CDR2 is SQIVND (reference sequence). This CDR3 has 12 amino acids. CDR3 amino acids: CASSPRDRREIF. CDR3 DNA: TGTGCCAGTAGTCCCCGGGACAGAAGGGAAATCTTT.

This clone occurred a few times. The chain employs TRBV7-9 and TRBJ1-2; 9 bases agree with TRBD1. The CDR3 extends over 16 amino acids. V shed 3 bases and J 4 bases; nucleotides not matched to a gene: 9. Germline V gives CDR1 SEHNR, CDR2 FQNEAQ (reference sequence). The CDR3 region has the DNA TGTGCCAGCAGCTTGACAGGGGGTGACCATCCCTATGGCTACACCTTC. Translation gives CASSLTGGDHPYGYTF.

The chain employs TRBV7-6 and TRBJ2-3; 9 bases are shared with TRBD2. CDR3 length equals 18 residues. The V and J ends lost 1 base and 2 bases, in that order; junction bases with no gene match: 10. CDR1 and CDR2 from the germline V gene are SGHVS and FNYEAQ. The CDR3 region is CASSLGRGTSTYTDTQYF. The CDR3, as DNA: TGTGCCAGCAGCTTAGGCCGGGGGACTAGCACGTACACAGATACGCAGTATTTT.

CDR3 protein: CASSYSGTGGNYGYTF. The CDR3 DNA sequence: TGTGCCAGCAGTTACTCAGGGACAGGGGGCAACTATGGCTACACCTTC. The chain joins TRBV6-5 to TRBJ1-2; 12 nucleotides align to TRBD1. The germline V gene encodes CDR1 MNHEY and CDR2 SVGAGI. Unmatched junction bases numbered 1, after V lost 0 bases and J lost 2 bases. The length of the CDR3 is 16 residues.

This clone came up a few times. Distinct nucleotide sequences in the sample also encode this CDR3. The rearrangement links TRBV7-9 to TRBJ2-2, with TRBD1 identical over 8 bases. The CDR3 is 14 amino acids. Losses at the gene ends were 3 bases for V and 4 bases for J; bases not matched to a gene: 1. Germline V lookup: CDR1 SEHNR, CDR2 FQNEAQ (reference sequence). In nucleotides, the CDR3 is TGTGCCAGCAGCTTGGACAGGGCCACCGGGGAGCTGTTTTTT. It encodes CASSLDRATGELFF.

This clone has a single count. CDR3 DNA: TGTGCCAGCAGCTCCTCGAAACCTAGCACAGATACGCAGTATTTT. Its translation: CASSSSKPSTDTQYF. The rearrangement links TRBV7-2 to TRBJ2-3; D is uncertain. The germline gives CDR1 SGHTA, CDR2 FQGNSA. V lost 4 bases, J lost 0 bases, and 11 bases lay in between. CDR3 length equals 15 residues.

V gene TRBV29-1 combines with J gene TRBJ2-3; tentatively, D is TRBD2 (6 bases). Germline lookup yields CDR1 SQVTM and CDR2 ANQGSEA. V was shortened by 6 bases and J by 5 bases, with 15 bases between the two germline ends. The CDR3 consists of 13 residues. CDR3 amino acids: CSVTTTGVDTQYF. Written as DNA, the CDR3 is TGCAGCGTAACAACAACGGGGGTAGATACGCAGTATTTT.

This clone showed up just once. The J gene is TRBJ1-2, the V gene TRBV29-1; 7 bases line up with TRBD1. Trimming took 5 bases from V and 3 from J; bases not matched to a gene: 3. The CDR3 spans 12 residues. The germline V gene encodes CDR1 SQVTM and CDR2 ANQGSEA. The CDR3 loop reads CSVSRGDYGYTF. CDR3 nucleotide sequence: TGCAGCGTTTCCAGGGGGGACTATGGCTACACCTTC.

This chain links TRBV30 with TRBJ2-4, with 7 bases fitting TRBD1. V was clipped by 3 bases and J by 5 bases; unmatched bases: 7. CDR3 length: 14 amino acids. Germline lookup yields CDR1 GTSNPN and CDR2 SVGIG (reference sequence). This chain's CDR3 is CAWSVGQAENIQYF. CDR3 DNA sequence: TGTGCCTGGAGCGTCGGACAGGCCGAAAACATTCAGTACTTC.